These T cell receptor beta chains were read from a single sample in a study of blood T cell repertoires in COVID-19. Method: immunoSEQ multiplex PCR; TCRdb's copy keeps in-frame clones and lacks some. This table has under 250,000 clones, about 85% appearing once. The sequenced sample consisted of peripheral blood. The receptors originated from a man younger than 35 with active or convalescent COVID-19. The CDR3 runs from the conserved cysteine through the conserved F or W. A D gene is named only where the DNA matches it firmly. Only some rows state a clone size, as once, few, many or a class for expanded clones.

v_gene: TRBV15; abundance: -; j_gene: TRBJ1-3; d_gene: -; CDR3aa: CATSRGGAASGNTIYF; CDR3nt: TGTGCCACCAGCAGGGGGGGGGCAGCGTCTGGAAACACCATATATTTT
v_gene: TRBV15; abundance: once; j_gene: TRBJ2-5; d_gene: TRBD1; CDR3aa: CATSRDGKGAYGETQYF; CDR3nt: TGTGCCACCAGCAGAGATGGGAAGGGGGCGTACGGGGAGACCCAGTACTTC
v_gene: TRBV20-1; abundance: -; j_gene: TRBJ2-7; d_gene: -; CDR3aa: CSASWATYEQYF; CDR3nt: TGCAGTGCTAGTTGGGCGACCTACGAGCAGTACTTC
v_gene: TRBV7-8; abundance: -; j_gene: TRBJ2-2; d_gene: TRBD1; CDR3aa: CASSQIQGQTGELFF; CDR3nt: TGTGCCAGCAGCCAGATTCAGGGACAGACCGGGGAGCTGTTTTTT
v_gene: TRBV6-5; abundance: -; j_gene: TRBJ2-7; d_gene: TRBD1; CDR3aa: CASRRRQGYYEQYF; CDR3nt: TGTGCCAGCAGACGCCGACAGGGGTACTACGAGCAGTACTTC
v_gene: TRBV15; abundance: -; j_gene: TRBJ1-1; d_gene: TRBD1; CDR3aa: CATSGRDRVEAEAFF; CDR3nt: TGTGCCACCAGCGGGAGAGACAGGGTGGAGGCGGAAGCTTTCTTT
v_gene: TRBV6-5; abundance: -; j_gene: TRBJ1-2; d_gene: -; CDR3aa: CASSTPRPNYGYTF; CDR3nt: TGTGCCAGCAGTACCCCGCGGCCGAACTATGGCTACACCTTC
v_gene: TRBV28; abundance: -; j_gene: TRBJ2-7; d_gene: -; CDR3aa: CASITTGTGGYEQYF; CDR3nt: TGTGCCAGCATCACCACCGGGACTGGTGGCTACGAGCAGTACTTC
v_gene: TRBV7-3; abundance: -; j_gene: TRBJ1-3; d_gene: -; CDR3aa: CASSPDTSGNTIYF; CDR3nt: TGTGCCAGCAGCCCGGACACCTCTGGAAACACCATATATTTT
v_gene: TRBV27; abundance: once; j_gene: TRBJ1-5; d_gene: -; CDR3aa: CASSLTGSQPQHF; CDR3nt: TGTGCCAGCAGTCTTACAGGGAGTCAGCCCCAGCATTTT
v_gene: TRBV19; abundance: -; j_gene: TRBJ1-2; d_gene: TRBD1; CDR3aa: CASEDRGMWRSGYTF; CDR3nt: TGTGCCAGTGAGGACAGGGGGATGTGGCGGAGTGGCTACACCTTC
v_gene: TRBV30; abundance: -; j_gene: TRBJ2-4; d_gene: -; CDR3aa: CAWSGPTVQAKNIQYF; CDR3nt: TGTGCCTGGAGTGGTCCGACAGTCCAGGCCAAAAACATTCAGTACTTC
v_gene: TRBV2; abundance: -; j_gene: TRBJ1-2; d_gene: -; CDR3aa: CASSEQNYGYTF; CDR3nt: TGTGCCAGCAGTGAACAAAACTATGGCTACACCTTC
v_gene: TRBV7-9; abundance: -; j_gene: TRBJ2-6; d_gene: -; CDR3aa: CASSYGDGANVLTF; CDR3nt: TGTGCCAGCAGCTACGGGGATGGGGCCAACGTCCTGACTTTC
v_gene: TRBV11-2; abundance: few; j_gene: TRBJ1-6; d_gene: TRBD1; CDR3aa: CASSSNRDRSSPLHF; CDR3nt: TGTGCCAGCAGCTCTAACCGGGACAGATCTTCACCCCTCCACTTT
v_gene: TRBV4-3; abundance: -; j_gene: TRBJ2-3; d_gene: -; CDR3aa: CASSQDQVDTQYF; CDR3nt: TGCGCCAGCAGCCAAGATCAGGTCGATACGCAGTATTTT
v_gene: TRBV7-6; abundance: -; j_gene: TRBJ2-5; d_gene: TRBD1; CDR3aa: CASSFGTGYRETQYF; CDR3nt: TGTGCCAGCAGCTTTGGGACAGGTTATCGGGAGACCCAGTACTTC
v_gene: TRBV19; abundance: -; j_gene: TRBJ1-1; d_gene: TRBD1; CDR3aa: CASSIAGTGTAFF; CDR3nt: TGTGCCAGTAGTATAGCAGGGACAGGTACGGCTTTCTTT
v_gene: TRBV4-3; abundance: -; j_gene: TRBJ2-7; d_gene: TRBD2; CDR3aa: CASSQGGLAGDEQYF; CDR3nt: TGCGCCAGCAGCCAAGGAGGACTAGCGGGAGATGAGCAGTACTTC
v_gene: TRBV5-1; abundance: -; j_gene: TRBJ1-2; d_gene: -; CDR3aa: CASSLERDYGYTF; CDR3nt: TGCGCCAGCAGCTTGGAGCGTGACTATGGCTACACCTTC
v_gene: TRBV2; abundance: -; j_gene: TRBJ2-7; d_gene: TRBD2; CDR3aa: CASSVRLAGGYEQYF; CDR3nt: TGTGCCAGCAGCGTTAGACTAGCGGGAGGCTACGAGCAGTACTTC
v_gene: TRBV4-1; abundance: -; j_gene: TRBJ2-3; d_gene: TRBD2; CDR3aa: CASSLGLAGIDTQYF; CDR3nt: TGCGCCAGCAGCCTGGGACTAGCGGGAATAGATACGCAGTATTTT
v_gene: TRBV28; abundance: -; j_gene: TRBJ1-2; d_gene: -; CDR3aa: CASTPGQGTSFGGYTF; CDR3nt: TGTGCCAGCACACCCGGGCAGGGAACTTCCTTTGGGGGCTACACCTTC
v_gene: TRBV11-2; abundance: -; j_gene: TRBJ2-7; d_gene: -; CDR3aa: CASSPLATYEQYF; CDR3nt: TGTGCCAGCAGCCCGCTGGCCACCTACGAGCAGTACTTC
v_gene: TRBV2; abundance: -; j_gene: TRBJ1-2; d_gene: -; CDR3aa: CASSDDINYGYTF; CDR3nt: TGTGCCAGCAGTGACGACATCAACTATGGCTACACCTTC
v_gene: TRBV7-2; abundance: -; j_gene: TRBJ1-5; d_gene: -; CDR3aa: CASTENYSNQPQHF; CDR3nt: TGTGCCAGCACCGAGAACTATAGCAATCAGCCCCAGCATTTT
v_gene: TRBV6-4; abundance: -; j_gene: TRBJ1-5; d_gene: -; CDR3aa: CASSVTVNQPQHF; CDR3nt: TGTGCCAGCAGTGTAACTGTCAATCAGCCCCAGCATTTT
v_gene: TRBV27; abundance: -; j_gene: TRBJ2-6; d_gene: -; CDR3aa: CASSFRGVGANVLTF; CDR3nt: TGTGCCAGCAGTTTCAGGGGGGTTGGGGCCAACGTCCTGACTTTC
v_gene: TRBV5-6; abundance: -; j_gene: TRBJ1-5; d_gene: -; CDR3aa: CASSFSTGSNQPQHF; CDR3nt: TGTGCCAGCAGCTTTTCTACAGGGAGCAATCAGCCCCAGCATTTT
v_gene: TRBV5-1; abundance: -; j_gene: TRBJ2-7; d_gene: TRBD1; CDR3aa: CASNSGGSYEQYF; CDR3nt: TGCGCCAGCAATTCAGGGGGCAGCTACGAGCAGTACTTC
v_gene: TRBV27; abundance: -; j_gene: TRBJ2-1; d_gene: -; CDR3aa: CASSLVLANGNNEQFF; CDR3nt: TGTGCCAGCAGTTTGGTTCTGGCCAACGGGAACAATGAGCAGTTCTTC